Each of the 13 T cell receptor beta chains below was sequenced from the same sample in a study of T cell responses to AZD1222 COVID-19 vaccine (dated by TCRdb to the early 2020s). In light of the paper, this sample's time point label describes: baseline before first vaccination. The library was generated by the immunoSEQ multiplex PCR assay. TCRdb mirrors the immuneACCESS table, restricted to in-frame sequences. Some clones are absent from its copies; in checked studies, under half trace to an unresolved V gene, and the reason for the others is unknown. Present in this sample are tens of thousands of clones, more than 70% of which were seen just once. Around 2.2% of the sample is in the top ten clones. The specimen was peripheral blood, collected on day 0 of AZD1222 vaccination. The source is an adult in good health.

The chain carries TRBV2 and TRBJ1-6; TRBD1 matches 7 bases. The germline V gene has CDR1 SNHLY and CDR2 FYNNEI. The junction had 3 bases not matched to a gene; V was cut back by 4 bases and J by 6 bases. The CDR3 extends over 14 amino acids. The CDR3 nucleotides read TGTGCCAGCAGTGGTGGGACAGCTAATTCACCCCTCCACTTT. Its protein product is CASSGGTANSPLHF.

The chain carries TRBV2 and TRBJ2-2; D remains ambiguous. Looked up from germline, CDR1 is SNHLY and CDR2 is FYNNEI. This CDR3 contains 14 residues. The V gene lost 6 bases and the J gene lost 0 bases, with 8 bases spanning the gap. CDR3 in DNA: TGTGCCAGCAGAGAAATATCGAACACCGGGGAGCTGTTTTTT. Encoded protein: CASREISNTGELFF.

The chain joins TRBV6-2 or TRBV6-3 to TRBJ2-1; TRBD2 is a possible D gene (5 bases). Deletions cut 0 bases from V and 0 bases from J, with 15 bases between. The CDR3 loop spans 18 amino acids. Germline CDR1 is MNHEY and CDR2 is SVGEGT. Here the CDR3 reads CASSYSKGRLSSYNEQFF. CDR3 sequence (DNA): TGTGCCAGCAGTTACTCGAAAGGGAGACTGAGCTCCTACAATGAGCAGTTCTTC.

The chain is built from TRBV6-5 and TRBJ2-7, with D possibly matching TRBD1 (6 bases). Germline loops: CDR1 MNHEY, CDR2 SVGAGI. The V end was cut by 4 bases, the J end by 7 bases, with 20 bases between. The CDR3 is made up of 15 amino acids. The CDR3 DNA follows: TGTGCCAGCAGTTTGACTCCAGGGCAGGGGTGGGAGCAGTACTTC. It is translated as CASSLTPGQGWEQYF.

This rearrangement joins TRBV7-9 to TRBJ1-6, with 9 bases lining up with TRBD1. The CDR3 runs to 15 residues. Per germline, CDR1 SEHNR and CDR2 FQNEAQ (reference sequence). Trimming took 1 base from V and 10 from J; bases not matched to a gene: 5. This CDR3 is CASSLDGQGNSPLHF. CDR3 sequence (DNA): TGTGCCAGCAGCTTAGATGGACAGGGGAACTCACCCCTCCACTTT. The full variable domain, its missing parts supplied by reference TRBV7-9 and TRBJ1-6, is DTGVSQNPRHKITKRGQNVTFRCDPISEHNRLYWYRQTLGQGPEFLTYFQNEAQLEKSRLLSDRFSAERPKGSFSTLEIQRTEQGDSAMYLCASSLDGQGNSPLHFGNGTRLTVT.

The chain is built from TRBV9 and TRBJ1-6, with no clear D. The V end was cut by 0 bases, the J end by 10 bases, with 11 bases between. Germline values: CDR1 SGDLS, CDR2 YYNGEE. The length of the CDR3 is 14 residues. The CDR3 region has the DNA TGTGCCAGCAGCGTAGGGACGGAGACATCACCCCTCCACTTT. This codes for CASSVGTETSPLHF. Based on the CDR3 plus reference TRBV9 and TRBJ1-6, the full variable domain is DSGVTQTPKHLITATGQRVTLRCSPRSGDLSVYWYQQSLDQGLQFLIQYYNGEERAKGNILERFSAQQFPDLHSELNLSSLELGDSALYFCASSVGTETSPLHFGNGTRLTVT.

This chain joins TRBV9 and TRBJ2-5; the D call may be TRBD1 or TRBD2 (6 bases each). This CDR3 spans 15 amino acids. V dropped 1 base and J dropped 4 bases, with 14 bases sitting between them. Germline CDR1 reads SGDLS; CDR2 reads YYNGEE. The CDR3 is CASSVTGARGETQYF. The CDR3, as DNA: TGTGCCAGCAGCGTAACGGGGGCGCGGGGAGAGACCCAGTACTTC.

The gene calls are TRBV14 and TRBJ2-2; 9 bases map to TRBD2. Germline values: CDR1 SGHDN, CDR2 FVKESK. V gave up 0 bases and J gave up 5 bases; unmatched junction bases: 10. This CDR3 region has 18 residues. Here the CDR3 reads CASSQDPEASGKTGELFF. CDR3 bases: TGTGCCAGCAGCCAAGATCCGGAGGCTAGCGGGAAAACCGGGGAGCTGTTTTTT. The full variable domain, its missing parts supplied by reference TRBV14 and TRBJ2-2, is EAGVTQFPSHSVIEKGQTVTLRCDPISGHDNLYWYRRVMGKEIKFLLHFVKESKQDESGMPNNRFLAERTGGTYSTLKVQPAELEDSGVYFCASSQDPEASGKTGELFFGEGSRLTVL.

CDR3 amino acids: CASSSRAFSGNTIYF. The DNA for the CDR3 is TGTGCCAGCAGCTCGAGGGCATTCTCTGGAAACACCATATATTTT. The chain employs TRBV5-8 and TRBJ1-3; D is ambiguous. The CDR3 has 15 amino acids. V was cut by 3 bases and J by 0 bases, with 10 bases left in between. CDR1 and CDR2 (germline): SGHTS, YDEGEE.

This clone has a single count. This chain connects TRBV2 to TRBJ1-6, with TRBD1 as a possible D gene (5 bases). This CDR3 has 15 amino acids. Germline V lookup: CDR1 SNHLY, CDR2 FYNNEI. Deletions cut 7 bases from V and 9 bases from J, with 19 bases between. CDR3 sequence: CASNLEGAVSSPLHF. CDR3 nucleotide sequence: TGTGCCAGCAATCTAGAAGGGGCAGTTTCTTCACCCCTCCACTTT. Full variable domain (rest looked up from reference TRBV2 and TRBJ1-6): EPEVTQTPSHQVTQMGQEVILRCVPISNHLYFYWYRQILGQKVEFLVSFYNNEISEKSEIFDDQFSVERPDGSNFTLKIRSTKLEDSAMYFCASNLEGAVSSPLHFGNGTRLTVT.

This sequence joins TRBV5-1 and TRBJ2-1, with D possibly matching TRBD2 (5 bases). V lost 4 bases, J lost 3 bases, and 17 bases lay in between. The germline V gene has CDR1 SGHRS and CDR2 YFSETQ. The CDR3 runs to 16 residues. The CDR3: CASSPRQLGDYNEQFF. CDR3 bases: TGCGCCAGCAGCCCCCGTCAGCTGGGAGACTACAATGAGCAGTTCTTC.

The V and J genes are TRBV7-2 and TRBJ1-4, with TRBD1 matching 8 bases. Germline V lookup: CDR1 SGHTA, CDR2 FQGNSA. This CDR3 region has 15 residues. J lost 3 bases, V lost 5 bases, and 5 bases had no gene match. CDR3 coding DNA: TGTGCCAGCAGCCAGGGGGCAGGTGCTAATGAAAAACTGTTTTTT. Translating gives CASSQGAGANEKLFF.

The rearrangement uses TRBV7-2 and TRBJ1-4, with 8 bases identical to TRBD1. Germline-derived CDR1 and CDR2 are SGHTA and FQGNSA. The CDR3 sequence is 15 residues long. The trim removed 2 bases at V and 7 bases at J, leaving 6 bases unmatched. Here the CDR3 reads CASSLQGAVIEKLFF. The CDR3 DNA sequence: TGTGCCAGCAGCTTACAGGGGGCGGTGATTGAAAAACTGTTTTTT. Full variable domain (outside the CDR3, taken from reference TRBV7-2 and TRBJ1-4): GAGVSQSPSNKVTEKGKDVELRCDPISGHTALYWYRQSLGQGLEFLIYFQGNSAPDKSGLPSDRFSAERTGGSVSTLTIQRTQQEDSAVYLCASSLQGAVIEKLFFGSGTQLSVL.